This is a list of T cell receptor beta chains from one sample in a study of blood T cell repertoires in COVID-19. Here immunoSEQ multiplex PCR was the method, and the copy in TCRdb shows in-frame clones only, minus some. The table has 380,000 or so clones, approximately 90% seen once. Sequences were obtained from PBMCs or T cells enriched from blood (not recorded which). The receptors were gathered from a woman in her twenties or thirties with acute COVID-19. The CDR3 runs from the conserved cysteine through the conserved F or W. The order of the fields is D gene, V gene, CDR3 length, CDR3 protein. A D gene is named only where the DNA matches it firmly.

-,TRBV7-6,13,CASSLTLDQPQHF
-,TRBV29-1,14,CSVEGAGEDYGYTF
TRBD2,TRBV7-2,16,CASSFTSGGGTDTQYF
TRBD2,TRBV2,15,CASSGGTSTPNEQFF
TRBD1,TRBV7-9,15,CASSLTGGSNQPQHF
TRBD1,TRBV2,15,CASSWTGRSTDTQYF
TRBD2,TRBV9,16,CASSLLAGALYNEQFF
-,TRBV9,15,CASSVVSGEHNEQFF
-,TRBV30,16,CACSLAGRRSGNTIYF
TRBD2,TRBV11-2,16,CASSLVTSGGAYEQFF
TRBD2,TRBV5-1,17,CASSTRLTGGLTDTQYF
TRBD1,TRBV5-6,14,CASSSGGWNSPLHF
-,TRBV5-5,16,CASSLGRGGDNSPLHF
-,TRBV2,14,CASSLGRGGETQYF
TRBD1,TRBV3-1/TRBV3-2,16,CASSRGPPGGGNTIYF
TRBD1,TRBV10-1,15,CASSESATGVNEQYF
-,TRBV30,13,CAWTPIGAREQYF
-,TRBV25-1,12,CASSEEGYEQYF
TRBD1,TRBV5-1,16,CASSLRTGTANYGYTF
-,TRBV19,15,CASRIESSEEDTQYF
TRBD1,TRBV24-1,14,CATSDWTGNYGYTF
-,TRBV7-2,13,CASSPQGNYGYTF
TRBD1,TRBV7-2,14,CASSLGGQTYEQYF